The 11 T cell receptor beta chains below all came from one sample that was sequenced in a study of cytomegalovirus exposure and HLA in healthy donors. A multiplex PCR was run with 60 Vbeta primers and 13 Jbeta primers. Profiling relied on immunoSEQ multiplex PCR, and the TCRdb table lists in-frame clones only, not all of them. Of roughly 160,000 clones detected, roughly 75% appear once; the ten largest clones hold 2% to 3%. Sequencing was done on a sample of PBMCs. All receptors derive from a female donor in good health and CMV-seronegative.

This chain links TRBV28 with TRBJ2-1, with 8 bases that match TRBD1. With V trimmed by 6 bases and J by 5 bases, 9 bases remained unmatched. The CDR3 is made up of 15 amino acids. Germline V CDR1 and CDR2: MDHEN, SYDVKM. The CDR3 bases are TGTGCCAGCAGGGGCCGGGACAGGAGCCACAATGAGCAGTTCTTC. Residues: CASRGRDRSHNEQFF.

This chain connects TRBV15 to TRBJ2-6; 7 bases are a match to TRBD1. After removal of 5 bases from V and 5 bases from J, the junction contained 3 bases not matched to a gene. Germline CDR1 and CDR2: LNHNV and YYDKDF (reference sequence). The CDR3 has 14 residues. The CDR3 sequence is CATSGTARANVLTF. The CDR3 nucleotides read TGTGCCACCAGCGGGACAGCTAGGGCCAACGTCCTGACTTTC.

The chain uses TRBV6-1 and TRBJ1-1; D is perhaps TRBD1 (6 bases). V was clipped by 6 bases and J by 8 bases, with 13 bases between them. CDR1 MNHNS and CDR2 SASEGT come from the germline V gene. The CDR3 sequence is 12 residues long. CDR3 sequence: CASSSTGTEAFF. CDR3 sequence (DNA): TGTGCCAGCAGCAGTACAGGGACCGAAGCTTTCTTT.

V gene TRBV12-5 combines with J gene TRBJ1-1, with D perhaps TRBD1 (6 bases). CDR3 length equals 15 residues. With 7 bases removed from V and 2 bases from J, the gap between germline ends came to 17 bases. The germline V gene has CDR1 LGHNT and CDR2 FRNRAP. The CDR3 region has the DNA TGTGCTAGTGCCTCCAGGGGCGAGGCAAACACTGAAGCTTTCTTT. Protein: CASASRGEANTEAFF. The full variable domain, its missing parts supplied by reference TRBV12-5 and TRBJ1-1, is DARVTQTPRHKVTEMGQEVTMRCQPILGHNTVFWYRQTMMQGLELLAYFRNRAPLDDSGMPKDRFSAEMPDATLATLKIQPSEPRDSAVYFCASASRGEANTEAFFGQGTRLTVV.

The chain has TRBV28 and TRBJ2-5; possibly TRBD2 for D (6 bases). V lost 7 bases and J lost 5, with 14 bases in between. CDR1 is MDHEN and CDR2 is SYDVKM in the germline V gene. The CDR3 runs 13 residues. The CDR3 region is CASTPGTPETQYF. CDR3 in DNA: TGTGCCAGCACCCCGGGGACTCCGGAGACCCAGTACTTC.

The CDR3 sequence is CASRRAGRSYEQYF. In nucleotides, the CDR3 is TGCGCCAGCAGGAGAGCGGGAAGGTCCTACGAGCAGTACTTC. The gene calls are TRBV5-1 and TRBJ2-5, with 7 bases fitting TRBD2. The J call is uncertain, as TRBJ2-7 better fits the DNA end. Germline V CDR1 and CDR2: SGHRS, YFSETQ. This CDR3 has 14 residues.

This chain uses TRBV5-1 with TRBJ1-2, with a weak D call TRBD1 (5 bases). The germline V and J ends were trimmed by 0 bases and 3 bases, with 15 bases remaining between them. Germline CDR1 reads SGHRS; CDR2 reads YFSETQ. The CDR3 is 16 residues long. The CDR3 sequence: CASSLEGLAEYYGYTF. CDR3 in DNA: TGCGCCAGCAGCTTGGAGGGACTAGCGGAGTACTATGGCTACACCTTC.

This rearrangement joins TRBV7-2 to TRBJ2-5; no clear D gene. The CDR3 totals 13 residues. V lost 2 bases, J lost 5 bases, and 9 bases lay in between. Germline CDR1 SGHTA, CDR2 FQGNSA. The CDR3 DNA reads TGTGCCAGCAGCTTAAATTCTAGGGAGACCCAGTACTTC. Amino acids: CASSLNSRETQYF. Full variable domain (remainder filled in from reference TRBV7-2 and TRBJ2-5): GAGVSQSPSNKVTEKGKDVELRCDPISGHTALYWYRQSLGQGLEFLIYFQGNSAPDKSGLPSDRFSAERTGGSVSTLTIQRTQQEDSAVYLCASSLNSRETQYFGPGTRLLVL.

This clone was observed once. The V call is TRBV6-5, the J call TRBJ1-6; perhaps TRBD1 as D (5 bases). Germline V CDR1 and CDR2: MNHEY, SVGAGI. With 0 bases removed from V and 10 bases from J, the gap between germline ends came to 13 bases. This CDR3 is 15 amino acids long. The CDR3 reads CASSYSSQGRSPLHF. The CDR3 DNA reads TGTGCCAGCAGTTACTCGTCTCAGGGCCGGTCACCCCTCCACTTT.

The chain couples TRBV28 to TRBJ2-2; 7 nucleotides match TRBD2. J lost 5 bases, V lost 6 bases, and 9 bases had no gene match. CDR3 length equals 15 residues. Germline V gene lookup returns CDR1 MDHEN and CDR2 SYDVKM. The CDR3 is CASSPRAGVTGELFF. For the CDR3, the DNA is TGTGCCAGCAGCCCGCGGGCGGGAGTTACCGGGGAGCTGTTTTTT.

J is TRBJ2-3 and V is TRBV9; TRBD2 might be the D (5 bases). V lost 3 bases, J lost 1 base, and 15 bases lay in between. Germline assignment: CDR1 SGDLS and CDR2 YYNGEE. This CDR3 is built from 16 residues. The CDR3 DNA follows: TGTGCCAGCAGCGGGCTTCTGGCGGGCGGCACAGATACGCAGTATTTT. This translates into CASSGLLAGGTDTQYF.